This T cell receptor (beta chain) was recovered during a study of early T cells in non-severe SARS-CoV-2 infection. The CDR3 is made up of 13 amino acids. Germline assignment: CDR1 SNHLY and CDR2 FYNNEI. The trim removed 8 bases at V and 4 bases at J, leaving 8 bases unmatched. TCRdb re-called the 5' RACE reads through MiXCR, storing one row per CDR3 protein. The table lists about 27,000 distinct CDR3 sequences, about 5.1% of them singletons. The TCR originated in an adult who was a healthcare worker with PCR-confirmed SARS-CoV-2 infection or an uninfected control (not recorded which). Sample: whole blood. The chain couples TRBV2 to TRBJ2-7; 7 bases are a match to TRBD1. CDR3 residues: CASHRGNDYEQYF. The DNA for the CDR3 is TGTGCCAGCCACAGGGGAAATGATTACGAGCAGTACTTC.